This passage covers 29 T cell receptor beta chains from one sample sequenced in a study of cytomegalovirus exposure and HLA in healthy donors. Use of 60 Vbeta and 13 Jbeta primers characterized the PCR. Clones were read by immunoSEQ multiplex PCR, and TCRdb kept only the in-frame ones, dropping some. The data contain approximately 110,000 clones, less than 85% of them seen just once; the ten biggest clones take up 7% to 10%. Sequenced: PBMCs. The receptor source for this set is a man between 35 and 55 years old in good health and CMV-seropositive.

The gene calls are TRBV7-3 and TRBJ2-2; 8 nucleotides line up with TRBD2. Unmatched junction bases numbered 6, after V lost 0 bases and J lost 3 bases. This CDR3 is 17 amino acids long. In germline, CDR1 is SGHTA, CDR2 FQGTGA. The chain's CDR3 is CASSLTISGGYTGELFF. The CDR3 DNA reads TGTGCCAGCAGCTTAACGATTTCGGGAGGGTACACCGGGGAGCTGTTTTTT.

The chain has TRBV2 and TRBJ2-5, with 8 bases aligning to TRBD2. This CDR3 spans 13 amino acids. Germline CDR1 SNHLY, CDR2 FYNNEI. J lost 4 bases, V lost 10 bases, and 8 bases had no gene match. Here the CDR3 DNA reads TGTGCCAACGATGGACTAGCTCGAGAGACCCAGTACTTC. It encodes CANDGLARETQYF.

The chain is built from TRBV5-1 and TRBJ1-2, with 8 bases lining up with TRBD1. Per germline, CDR1 SGHRS and CDR2 YFSETQ. Trimming cost V 5 bases and J 5 bases; bases outside gene matches: 11. The CDR3 length is 15 residues. For the CDR3, the DNA is TGCGCCAGCAGTTCCCGGACAGGGATGGCTTATGGCTACACCTTC. This codes for CASSSRTGMAYGYTF.

The V call is TRBV29-1, the J call TRBJ1-6; 9 bases agree with TRBD1. J gave up 6 bases and V 6 bases, and 3 bases lay outside the gene matches. This CDR3 comprises 13 residues. CDR1 and CDR2 (germline): SQVTM, ANQGSEA. CDR3: CSVGTGPNSPLHF. The CDR3 nucleotides read TGCAGCGTGGGGACAGGGCCTAATTCACCCCTCCACTTT.

About this clone: The junction and the germline gene differ at one end; a read error may be behind it. The chain has TRBV5-4 and TRBJ1-3, with TRBD1 matching over 9 bases. The CDR3 sequence is 16 residues long. Germline V gene sequence: CDR1 SGHNT, CDR2 YYREEE (reference sequence). The DNA for the CDR3 is TGTGCCAGCAGCAGAGGACAGGGGTTTCCTGGAAACACCACATATTTT. This gives the protein CASSRGQGFPGNTTYF.

The rearrangement uses TRBV29-1 and TRBJ1-2; weak D call: TRBD1 (6 bases). The CDR3 totals 12 residues. Deletions cut 7 bases from V and 6 bases from J, with 15 bases between. CDR1 and CDR2 (germline): SQVTM, ANQGSEA. The CDR3 bases are TGCAGCGCCGAGACAGGAAACAATGGCTACACCTTC. It specifies CSAETGNNGYTF.

The chain links TRBV7-2 to TRBJ2-5, with 12 bases lining up with TRBD2. The DNA end is more similar to TRBJ2-7, so the J call may be wrong. The CDR3 loop spans 15 amino acids. Per germline, CDR1 SGHTA and CDR2 FQGNSA. The CDR3 DNA sequence: TGTGCCAGCAGCCCTACTAGCGGGGGGACCTACGAGCAGTACTTC. Its protein is CASSPTSGGTYEQYF.

This sequence joins TRBV7-9 and TRBJ1-1; D may be TRBD1 (6 bases). V shed 2 bases and J shed 5 bases, with 12 bases lying between them. The CDR3 has 14 amino acids. Germline V CDR1 and CDR2: SEHNR, FQNEAQ (reference sequence). The CDR3 sequence is CASSLRGGWTEAFF. For the CDR3, the DNA is TGTGCCAGCAGCTTAAGAGGGGGTTGGACTGAAGCTTTCTTT. Drawing the rest from reference TRBV7-9 and TRBJ1-1, the complete variable domain is DTGVSQNPRHKITKRGQNVTFRCDPISEHNRLYWYRQTLGQGPEFLTYFQNEAQLEKSRLLSDRFSAERPKGSFSTLEIQRTEQGDSAMYLCASSLRGGWTEAFFGQGTRLTVV.

This clone was found a few times. The chain has TRBV18 and TRBJ2-1, with 8 bases aligning to TRBD1. Trimming took 2 bases from V and 7 from J; bases not matched to a gene: 7. Germline CDR1 and CDR2: KGHSH and LQKENI. The CDR3 spans 15 residues. The CDR3 spells CASSPMAGGWNEQFF. The CDR3 DNA reads as TGTGCCAGCTCACCAATGGCAGGGGGCTGGAATGAGCAGTTCTTC.

The chain combines TRBV11-3 with TRBJ1-1, with 9 bases lining up with TRBD1. The V gene's germline CDR1 is SGHNT and CDR2 YENEEA. Unmatched junction bases numbered 2, after V lost 0 bases and J lost 3 bases. This CDR3 is built from 15 residues. CDR3 sequence (DNA): TGTGCCAGCAGCTTAGAAGGACAGGGGTACACTGAAGCTTTCTTT. Translated, it gives CASSLEGQGYTEAFF.

The gene calls are TRBV27 and TRBJ2-7; 7 bases match TRBD2. The trim removed 6 bases at V and 0 bases at J, leaving 8 bases unmatched. This CDR3 comprises 15 residues. Germline lookup yields CDR1 MNHEY and CDR2 SMNVEV (reference sequence). CDR3 DNA sequence: TGTGCCAGCAGGGAGATACTAGCGCTCTCCTACGAGCAGTACTTC. Protein product: CASREILALSYEQYF.

This chain joins TRBV2 and TRBJ1-5, with TRBD1 as a possible D gene (6 bases). This CDR3 is 15 amino acids long. In germline, CDR1 is SNHLY, CDR2 FYNNEI. V lost 7 bases, J lost 0 bases, and 13 bases lay in between. In nucleotides, the CDR3 is TGTGCCAGCAATATTCAGGGGAATAGCAATCAGCCCCAGCATTTT. This sequence encodes CASNIQGNSNQPQHF.

This sequence joins TRBV5-6 and TRBJ2-1, with TRBD2 matching over 15 bases. This CDR3 comprises 16 residues. Per the germline V gene, CDR1 is SGHDT and CDR2 is YYEEEE. V shed 2 bases, J shed 7 bases, and the junction held 4 bases outside the gene matches. In DNA form, the CDR3 reads TGTGCCAGCAGCTTTAGGACTAGCGGGAGGGTGAATGAGCAGTTCTTC. Translation: CASSFRTSGRVNEQFF.

This clone showed up just once. The rearrangement joins TRBV6-5 to TRBJ2-7; D is uncertain. Between the trimmed V and J ends, which lost 1 base and 0 bases, there was a span of 7 bases. This CDR3 contains 14 residues. Germline CDR1 MNHEY, CDR2 SVGAGI. CDR3 protein: CASSYYQDSYEQYF. The CDR3 DNA reads TGTGCCAGCAGTTACTATCAGGACTCCTACGAGCAGTACTTC.

V gene TRBV18 combines with J gene TRBJ2-7; 9 bases line up with TRBD1. The CDR3 has 15 amino acids. The V gene's germline CDR1 is KGHSH and CDR2 LQKENI. V gave up 3 bases and J gave up 1 base; unmatched junction bases: 4. The CDR3 here is CASSPGTGISYEQYF. In DNA form, the CDR3 reads TGTGCCAGCTCACCGGGGACAGGGATATCCTACGAGCAGTACTTC.

The sample holds one count of this clone. Compared with germline, one end of the junction differs, possibly owing to a read error. The CDR3 is CASSLQAGVAEQFF. The CDR3 DNA is TGTGCTAGCAGCTTACAAGCGGGAGTAGCTGAGCAGTTCTTC. The chain couples TRBV7-7 to TRBJ2-1, with 8 bases identical to TRBD2. The CDR3 spans 14 residues. Germline V CDR1 and CDR2: SSHAT, FNYEAQ (reference sequence).

The gene calls are TRBV2 and TRBJ2-3; 9 positions match TRBD2. The CDR3 contains 15 residues. Trimming removed 5 bases from V and 5 bases from J; junction bases left unmatched: 8. The germline gives CDR1 SNHLY, CDR2 FYNNEI. The CDR3 region is CASSRGGGQRDTQYF. DNA of the CDR3: TGTGCCAGCAGTCGCGGGGGGGGGCAGAGAGATACGCAGTATTTT.

J is TRBJ2-5 and V is TRBV29-1; TRBD2 agrees at 7 bases. Germline V gene lookup returns CDR1 SQVTM and CDR2 ANQGSEA. This CDR3 contains 12 residues. After removal of 7 bases from V and 3 bases from J, the junction contained 5 bases not matched to a gene. The CDR3 sequence is CSGSRGEETQYF. The CDR3 nucleotides are TGCAGCGGCTCACGGGGGGAAGAGACCCAGTACTTC. The complete variable domain, with remaining parts taken from reference TRBV29-1 and TRBJ2-5, reads SAVISQKPSRDICQRGTSLTIQCQVDSQVTMMFWYRQQPGQSLTLIATANQGSEATYESGFVIDKFPISRPNLTFSTLTVSNMSPEDSSIYLCSGSRGEETQYFGPGTRLLVL.

V is TRBV30 and J is TRBJ2-2; D is possibly TRBD2 (5 bases). CDR1 is GTSNPN, CDR2 SVGIG, per germline (reference sequence). V lost 3 bases and J 3 bases, leaving 5 bases between the germline ends. This CDR3 has 12 amino acids. The DNA of the CDR3 is TGTGCCTGGAGGGGAGACACCGGGGAGCTGTTTTTT. The encoded protein is CAWRGDTGELFF.

V and J are TRBV4-3 and TRBJ2-7; no clear D gene. The CDR3 totals 15 residues. The germline gives CDR1 LGHNA, CDR2 YSLEER. V dropped 0 bases and J dropped 0 bases, with 9 bases sitting between them. CDR3 residues: CASSQDLASSYEQYF. In nucleotides, the CDR3 is TGCGCCAGCAGCCAAGACCTCGCGAGCTCCTACGAGCAGTACTTC.

V gene TRBV19 combines with J gene TRBJ1-2, with D perhaps matching TRBD1 (5 bases). Germline V lookup: CDR1 LNHDA, CDR2 SQIVND (reference sequence). This CDR3 region has 15 residues. V was trimmed by 5 bases and J by 4 bases, leaving 17 bases between them. CDR3 nucleotide sequence: TGTGCCAGTAGTCCAGATGTGGGGCTGGTCTATGGCTACACCTTC. The encoded protein is CASSPDVGLVYGYTF.

The chain recombines TRBV18 with TRBJ1-6, with 10 bases aligning to TRBD1. Germline lookup yields CDR1 KGHSH and CDR2 LQKENI. This CDR3 contains 14 residues. After removal of 6 bases from V and 9 bases from J, the junction contained 5 bases not matched to a gene. CDR3 sequence reads: CASSTGTGVSPLHF. CDR3 DNA sequence: TGTGCCAGCTCTACCGGGACAGGGGTTTCACCCCTCCACTTT.

V usage is TRBV19 and J usage is TRBJ2-7; D not resolved. V gave up 2 bases and J gave up 3 bases, with 11 bases separating them. CDR1 is LNHDA and CDR2 is SQIVND in the germline V gene (reference sequence). The CDR3 is 14 residues long. The CDR3 DNA follows: TGTGCCAGTAGTATACCAGGAAAGATCTACGAGCAGTACTTC. Its protein is CASSIPGKIYEQYF.

On this clone: Sequence at one end of the junction differs from germline and may be a read error. This chain joins TRBV15 and TRBJ2-7, with D unclear. Germline V CDR1 and CDR2: LNHNV, YYDKDF (reference sequence). The CDR3 is made up of 12 amino acids. Here the CDR3 reads CAASRAGYEQYF. CDR3 bases: TGTGCCGCCAGCAGAGCCGGCTACGAGCAGTACTTC.

J is TRBJ2-1 and V is TRBV15, with 13 bases fitting TRBD2. The CDR3 totals 17 residues. CDR1 LNHNV and CDR2 YYDKDF come from the germline V gene (reference sequence). The V and J ends lost 5 bases and 4 bases, in that order; junction bases with no gene match: 8. CDR3 nucleotide sequence: TGTGCCACCAGCGGCGGACTAGCGGGAGCCCCATACAATGAGCAGTTCTTC. As protein: CATSGGLAGAPYNEQFF.

This clone was found a few times. The chain couples TRBV7-2 to TRBJ2-5; 10 bases map to TRBD2. The V segment lost 6 bases and the J segment 1 base; nucleotides outside the gene matches: 8. The CDR3 totals 16 residues. Germline CDR1 is SGHTA and CDR2 is FQGNSA. The chain's CDR3 is CASSPAGLAFQETQYF. CDR3 bases: TGTGCCAGCAGTCCCGCGGGACTAGCGTTCCAAGAGACCCAGTACTTC. Combining the CDR3 with reference TRBV7-2 and TRBJ2-5 gives the whole variable domain GAGVSQSPSNKVTEKGKDVELRCDPISGHTALYWYRQSLGQGLEFLIYFQGNSAPDKSGLPSDRFSAERTGGSVSTLTIQRTQQEDSAVYLCASSPAGLAFQETQYFGPGTRLLVL.

This clone was counted a few times. The chain recombines TRBV7-2 with TRBJ2-1, with D perhaps matching TRBD1 (5 bases). This CDR3 is built from 13 residues. Germline V gene data show CDR1 as SGHTA and CDR2 as FQGNSA. Trimming removed 5 bases at V and 5 bases at J, with 10 bases between. CDR3 in DNA: TGTGCCAGCAGCCACCGCAGGGACAATGAGCAGTTCTTC. Protein product: CASSHRRDNEQFF. The full variable domain, completed using reference TRBV7-2 and TRBJ2-1, is GAGVSQSPSNKVTEKGKDVELRCDPISGHTALYWYRQSLGQGLEFLIYFQGNSAPDKSGLPSDRFSAERTGGSVSTLTIQRTQQEDSAVYLCASSHRRDNEQFFGPGTRLTVL.

The rearrangement joins TRBV11-2 to TRBJ2-2; 11 nucleotides line up with TRBD2. CDR1 is SGHAT and CDR2 is FQNNGV in the germline V gene. CDR3 length: 16 amino acids. V gave up 3 bases and J gave up 14 bases; unmatched junction bases: 14. DNA for the CDR3: TGTGCCAGCAGCTTGATCCCCGAGGGACTAGCGGATGACCTGTTTTTT. Protein sequence: CASSLIPEGLADDLFF.

The chain couples TRBV12-5 to TRBJ2-7, with 10 bases aligning to TRBD2. Germline V CDR1 and CDR2: LGHNT, FRNRAP. The CDR3 has 17 residues. Trimming removed 0 bases from V and 2 bases from J; junction bases left unmatched: 7. This CDR3 is CASGLVLGTSVTYEQYF. As DNA, the CDR3 is TGTGCTAGTGGTTTGGTACTAGGGACTAGCGTTACCTACGAGCAGTACTTC.